Described below is a single T cell receptor (beta chain) sequence and its context. Germline CDR1 reads MNHEY; CDR2 reads SVGAGI. Trimming cost V 2 bases and J 8 bases, with 15 bases left between them. The CDR3 covers 15 residues. The study assigned cohorts using participant-reported clinical history. This entry is derived from a study of blood T cell repertoires in COVID-19. Authors' methods: Amplifying reference gene primers gave estimates of nucleated cell counts. Produced via immunoSEQ multiplex PCR; TCRdb's table is partial and in-frame only. From that table come the V and J calls and clone size; the DNA was used to work out D and trimming. The table includes about 160,000 clones, approximately 80% detected once.

The sequence was obtained from a woman aged 45-65 years who had recovered from COVID-19. J is TRBJ1-4 and V is TRBV6-5; tentative D call: TRBD1 (6 bases). The sample comprised PBMCs or T cells enriched from blood (not recorded which). The CDR3 loop reads CASSYISGDGEKLFF. CDR3 in DNA: TGTGCCAGCAGTTACATTTCAGGGGATGGCGAAAAACTGTTTTTT.